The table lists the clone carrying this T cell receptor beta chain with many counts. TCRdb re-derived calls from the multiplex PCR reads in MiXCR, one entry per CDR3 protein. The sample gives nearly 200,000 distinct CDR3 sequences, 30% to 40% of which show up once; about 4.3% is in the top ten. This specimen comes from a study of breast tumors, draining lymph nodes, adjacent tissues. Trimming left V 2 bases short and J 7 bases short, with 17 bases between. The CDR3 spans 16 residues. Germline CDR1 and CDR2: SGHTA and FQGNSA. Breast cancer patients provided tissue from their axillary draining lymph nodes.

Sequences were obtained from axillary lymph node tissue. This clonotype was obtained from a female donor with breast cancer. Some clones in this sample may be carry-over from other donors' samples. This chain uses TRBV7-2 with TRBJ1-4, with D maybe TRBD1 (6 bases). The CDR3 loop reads CASSLTTGTRGEKLFF. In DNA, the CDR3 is TGTGCCAGCAGCTTAACCACCGGGACCAGGGGTGAAAAACTGTTTTTT.